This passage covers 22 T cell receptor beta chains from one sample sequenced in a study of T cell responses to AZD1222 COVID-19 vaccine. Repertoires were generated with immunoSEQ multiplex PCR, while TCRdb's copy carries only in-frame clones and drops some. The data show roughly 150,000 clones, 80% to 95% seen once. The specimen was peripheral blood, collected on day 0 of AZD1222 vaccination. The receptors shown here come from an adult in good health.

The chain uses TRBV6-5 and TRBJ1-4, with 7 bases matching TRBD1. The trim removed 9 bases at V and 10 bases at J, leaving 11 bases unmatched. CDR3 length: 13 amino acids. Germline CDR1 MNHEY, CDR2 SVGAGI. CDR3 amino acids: CASSSVTGRKLFF. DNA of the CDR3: TGTGCCAGTTCGTCCGTGACAGGGAGAAAACTGTTTTTT.

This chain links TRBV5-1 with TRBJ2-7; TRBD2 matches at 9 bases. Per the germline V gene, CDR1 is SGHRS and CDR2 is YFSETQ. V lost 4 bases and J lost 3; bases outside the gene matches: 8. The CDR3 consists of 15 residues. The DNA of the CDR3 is TGCGCCAGCAGCGTTGGGACTAGCTCTATCTACGAGCAGTACTTC. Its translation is CASSVGTSSIYEQYF.

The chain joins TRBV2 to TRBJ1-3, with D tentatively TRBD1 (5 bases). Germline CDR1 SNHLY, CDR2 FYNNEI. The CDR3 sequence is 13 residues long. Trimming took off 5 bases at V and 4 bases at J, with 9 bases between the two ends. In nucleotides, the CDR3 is TGTGCCAGCAGTCAGGGTGCAGGAAACACCATATATTTT. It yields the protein CASSQGAGNTIYF.

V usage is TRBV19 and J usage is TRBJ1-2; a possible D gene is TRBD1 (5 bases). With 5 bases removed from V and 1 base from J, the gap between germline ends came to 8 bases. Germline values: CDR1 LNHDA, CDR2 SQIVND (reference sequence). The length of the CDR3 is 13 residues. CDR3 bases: TGTGCCAGTAGTCCGGGGCTTAACTATGGCTACACCTTC. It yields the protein CASSPGLNYGYTF.

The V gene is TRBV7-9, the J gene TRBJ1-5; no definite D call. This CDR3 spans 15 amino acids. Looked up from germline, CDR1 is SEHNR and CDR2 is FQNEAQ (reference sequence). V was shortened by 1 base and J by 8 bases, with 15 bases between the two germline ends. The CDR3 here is CASSLGGGRTEPQHF. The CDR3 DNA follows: TGTGCCAGCAGCTTAGGGGGAGGGAGGACGGAGCCCCAGCATTTT.

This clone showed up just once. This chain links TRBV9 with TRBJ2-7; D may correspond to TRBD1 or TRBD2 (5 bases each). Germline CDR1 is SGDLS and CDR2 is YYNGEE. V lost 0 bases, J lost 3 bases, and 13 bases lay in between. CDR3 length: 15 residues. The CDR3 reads CASSVGGSPHYEQYF. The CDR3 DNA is TGTGCCAGCAGCGTAGGGGGGAGCCCCCACTACGAGCAGTACTTC.

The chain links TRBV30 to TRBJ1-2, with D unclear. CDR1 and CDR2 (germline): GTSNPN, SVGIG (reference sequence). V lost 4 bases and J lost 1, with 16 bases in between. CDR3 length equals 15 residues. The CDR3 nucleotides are TGTGCCTGGATGGCAGCGCCGACCTATAACTATGGCTACACCTTC. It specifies CAWMAAPTYNYGYTF.

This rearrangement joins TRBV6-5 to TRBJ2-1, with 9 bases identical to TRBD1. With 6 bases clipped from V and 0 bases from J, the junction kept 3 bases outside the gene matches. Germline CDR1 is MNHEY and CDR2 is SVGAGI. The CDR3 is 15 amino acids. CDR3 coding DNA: TGTGCCAGCAGCCTGGACAGGGGCTCCTACAATGAGCAGTTCTTC. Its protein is CASSLDRGSYNEQFF.

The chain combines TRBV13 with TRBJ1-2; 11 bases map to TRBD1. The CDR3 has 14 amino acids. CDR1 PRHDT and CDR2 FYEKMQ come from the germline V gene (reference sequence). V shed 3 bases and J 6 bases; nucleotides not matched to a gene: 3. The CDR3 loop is CASSFGQGADGYTF. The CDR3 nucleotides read TGTGCCAGCAGCTTTGGACAGGGGGCAGATGGCTACACCTTC.

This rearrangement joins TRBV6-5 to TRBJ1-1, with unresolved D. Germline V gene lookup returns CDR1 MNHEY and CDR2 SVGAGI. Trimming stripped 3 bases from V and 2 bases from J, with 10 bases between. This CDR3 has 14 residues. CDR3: CASSYRGDNTEAFF. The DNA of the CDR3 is TGTGCCAGCAGTTATCGGGGAGATAACACTGAAGCTTTCTTT.

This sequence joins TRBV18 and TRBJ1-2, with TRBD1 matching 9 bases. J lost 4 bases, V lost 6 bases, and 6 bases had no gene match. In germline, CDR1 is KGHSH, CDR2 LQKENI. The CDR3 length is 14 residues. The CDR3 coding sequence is TGTGCCAGCTCGCCGGACAGGGGAGCCTATGGCTACACCTTC. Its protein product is CASSPDRGAYGYTF.

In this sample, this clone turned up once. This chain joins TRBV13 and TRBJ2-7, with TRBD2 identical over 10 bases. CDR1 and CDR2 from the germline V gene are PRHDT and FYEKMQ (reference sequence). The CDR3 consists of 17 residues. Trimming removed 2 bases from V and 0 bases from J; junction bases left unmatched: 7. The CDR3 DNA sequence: TGTGCCAGCAGCTTACGACCGGGACTAGCGAGCTCCTACGAGCAGTACTTC. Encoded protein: CASSLRPGLASSYEQYF.

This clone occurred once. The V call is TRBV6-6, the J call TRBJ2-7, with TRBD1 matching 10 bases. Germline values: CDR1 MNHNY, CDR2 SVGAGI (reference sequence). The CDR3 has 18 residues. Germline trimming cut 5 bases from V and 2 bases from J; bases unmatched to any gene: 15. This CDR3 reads CASSLRQTGQGDPYEQYF. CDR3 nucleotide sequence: TGTGCCAGCAGTCTCCGTCAAACCGGACAGGGGGACCCCTACGAGCAGTACTTC.

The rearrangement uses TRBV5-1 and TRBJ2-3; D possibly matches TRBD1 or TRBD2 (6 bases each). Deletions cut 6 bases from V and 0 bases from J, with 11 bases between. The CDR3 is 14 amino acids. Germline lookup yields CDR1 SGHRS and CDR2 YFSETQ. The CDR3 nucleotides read TGCGCCAGCAATGGAGGGGGGAGCACAGATACGCAGTATTTT. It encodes CASNGGGSTDTQYF.

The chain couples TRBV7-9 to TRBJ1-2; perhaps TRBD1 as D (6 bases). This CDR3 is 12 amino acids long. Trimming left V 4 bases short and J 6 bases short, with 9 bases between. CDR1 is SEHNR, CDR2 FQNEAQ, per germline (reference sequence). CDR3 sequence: CASSYRDNGYTF. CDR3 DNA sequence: TGTGCCAGCAGCTACCGGGACAATGGCTACACCTTC.

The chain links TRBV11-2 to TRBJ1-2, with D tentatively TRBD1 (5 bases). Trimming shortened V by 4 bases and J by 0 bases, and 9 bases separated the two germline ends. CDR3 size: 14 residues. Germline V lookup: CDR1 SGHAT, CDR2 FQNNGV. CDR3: CASSYDRANYGYTF. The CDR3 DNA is TGTGCCAGCAGCTACGACAGAGCTAACTATGGCTACACCTTC.

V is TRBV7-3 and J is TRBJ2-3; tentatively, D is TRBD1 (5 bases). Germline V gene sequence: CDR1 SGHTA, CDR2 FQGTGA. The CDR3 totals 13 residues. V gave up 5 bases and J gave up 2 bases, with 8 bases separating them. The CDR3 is CASSKGYTDTQYF. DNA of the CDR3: TGTGCCAGCAGCAAGGGGTACACAGATACGCAGTATTTT.

DNA of the CDR3: TGTGCCAGCAGTGTATACAGGGGTCAGCCCCAGCATTTT. Its translation: CASSVYRGQPQHF. This chain joins TRBV12-3 or TRBV12-4 and TRBJ1-5; TRBD1 aligns across 7 bases. With V trimmed by 5 bases and J by 6 bases, 4 bases remained unmatched. The CDR3 is made up of 13 amino acids.

Written as DNA, the CDR3 is TGTGCCAGCAGTACCTGGGGACTAGCGGGAGTAGAGACCCAGTACTTC. Amino acids: CASSTWGLAGVETQYF. V is TRBV27 and J is TRBJ2-5; 14 bases fit TRBD2. The CDR3 contains 16 residues. V lost 5 bases to trimming and J lost 4 bases; unmatched junction nucleotides: 6. Germline V CDR1 and CDR2: MNHEY, SMNVEV (reference sequence).

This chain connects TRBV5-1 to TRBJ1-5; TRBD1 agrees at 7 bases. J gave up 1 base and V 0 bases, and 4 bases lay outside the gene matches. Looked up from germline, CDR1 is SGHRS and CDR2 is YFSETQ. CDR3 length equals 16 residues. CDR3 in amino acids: CASSLGQGYSNQPQHF. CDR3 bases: TGCGCCAGCAGCTTGGGACAGGGATACAGCAATCAGCCCCAGCATTTT.

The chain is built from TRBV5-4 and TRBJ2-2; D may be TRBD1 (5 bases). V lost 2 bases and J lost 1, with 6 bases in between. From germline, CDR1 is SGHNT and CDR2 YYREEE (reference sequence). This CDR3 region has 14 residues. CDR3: CASSFGQNTGELFF. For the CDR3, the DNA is TGTGCCAGCAGCTTCGGACAGAACACCGGGGAGCTGTTTTTT. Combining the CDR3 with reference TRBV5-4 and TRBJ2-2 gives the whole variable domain ETGVTQSPTHLIKTRGQQVTLRCSSQSGHNTVSWYQQALGQGPQFIFQYYREEENGRGNFPPRFSGLQFPNYSSELNVNALELDDSALYLCASSFGQNTGELFFGEGSRLTVL.

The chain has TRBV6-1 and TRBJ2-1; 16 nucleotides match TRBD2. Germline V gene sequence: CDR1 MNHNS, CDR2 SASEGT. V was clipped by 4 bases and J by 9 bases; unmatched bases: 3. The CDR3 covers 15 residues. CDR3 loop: CASSVGLAGGVEQFF. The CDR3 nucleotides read TGTGCCAGCAGTGTGGGACTAGCGGGAGGGGTTGAGCAGTTCTTC.